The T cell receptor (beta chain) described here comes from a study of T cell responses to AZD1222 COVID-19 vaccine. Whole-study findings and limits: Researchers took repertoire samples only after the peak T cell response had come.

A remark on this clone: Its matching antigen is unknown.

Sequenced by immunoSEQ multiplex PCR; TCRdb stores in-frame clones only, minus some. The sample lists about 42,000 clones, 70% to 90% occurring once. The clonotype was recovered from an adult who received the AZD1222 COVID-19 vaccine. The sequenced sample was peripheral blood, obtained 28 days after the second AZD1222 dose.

CDR3 nucleotides: TGTGCCATCAGTGACCCCCGTCAGGCAGGCAATGAGCAGTTCTTC. Amino acids: CAISDPRQAGNEQFF. This chain uses TRBV10-3 with TRBJ2-1; D remains unclear. Germline loops: CDR1 ENHRY, CDR2 SYGVKD. CDR3 length: 15 amino acids. With 3 bases removed from V and 6 bases from J, the gap between germline ends came to 15 bases.